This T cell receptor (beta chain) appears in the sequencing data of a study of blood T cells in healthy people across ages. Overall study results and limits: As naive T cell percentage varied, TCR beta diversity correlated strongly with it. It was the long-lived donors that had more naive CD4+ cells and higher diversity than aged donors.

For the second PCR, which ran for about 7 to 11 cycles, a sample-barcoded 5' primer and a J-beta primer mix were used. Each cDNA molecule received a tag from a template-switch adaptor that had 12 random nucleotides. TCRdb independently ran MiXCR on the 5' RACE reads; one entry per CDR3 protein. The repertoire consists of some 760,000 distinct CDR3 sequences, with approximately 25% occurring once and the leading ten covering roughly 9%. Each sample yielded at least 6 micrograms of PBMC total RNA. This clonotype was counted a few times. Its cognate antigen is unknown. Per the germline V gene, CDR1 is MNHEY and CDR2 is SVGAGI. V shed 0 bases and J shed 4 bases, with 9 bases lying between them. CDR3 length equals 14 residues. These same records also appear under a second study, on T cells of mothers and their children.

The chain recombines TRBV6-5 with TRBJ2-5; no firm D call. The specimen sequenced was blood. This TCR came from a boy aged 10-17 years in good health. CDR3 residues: CASSYSSTGETQYF. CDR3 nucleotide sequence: TGTGCCAGCAGTTACTCGTCTACCGGAGAGACCCAGTACTTC.